The 8 T cell receptor beta chains below all came from one sample that was sequenced in a study of cytomegalovirus exposure and HLA in healthy donors. Only in-frame clones appear in the TCRdb table, and some are missing; sequencing was by immunoSEQ multiplex PCR. The table lists 150,000 to 200,000 clones, 80% to 85% of them singletons. The sequenced material came from PBMCs. The receptors were gathered from a woman aged 18-29 years in good health and CMV-seropositive.

This clone was observed a handful of times. This chain links TRBV21-1 with TRBJ1-2; the table's D call TRBD1 went unverified against the DNA. TRBV21-1 represents a pseudogene. The CDR3 is 11 residues long. Here the CDR3 reads CSPRVNYGYTF. Written as DNA, the CDR3 is TGCTCTCCCAGGGTTAACTATGGCTACACCTTC.

This clone occurred a few times. The chain combines TRBV6-5 with TRBJ2-7; 7 bases map to TRBD1. The length of the CDR3 is 13 residues. V was pared by 6 bases and J by 3 bases, with 5 bases of the junction left unmatched. Germline values: CDR1 MNHEY, CDR2 SVGAGI. CDR3 in amino acids: CASRGTDFYEQYF. CDR3 DNA sequence: TGTGCCAGCAGGGGGACAGATTTCTACGAGCAGTACTTC.

This chain's CDR3 is CASSQDLGFQETQYF. The CDR3 DNA reads as TGCGCCAGCAGCCAAGATTTGGGCTTCCAAGAGACCCAGTACTTC. The rearrangement joins TRBV4-3 to TRBJ2-5; D ambiguous. The germline CDR1 and CDR2 sequences are LGHNA and YSLEER. Trimming left V 0 bases short and J 1 base short, with 9 bases between. The CDR3 length is 15 residues.

The CDR3 nucleotides read TGTGCCTCCTACTTTGGAAACACCATATATTTT. Protein sequence: CASYFGNTIYF. The chain joins TRBV27 to TRBJ1-3; D remains ambiguous. Trimming cost V 11 bases and J 3 bases, with 8 bases left between them. Germline lookup yields CDR1 MNHEY and CDR2 SMNVEV (reference sequence). This CDR3 spans 11 amino acids.

V is TRBV7-6 and J is TRBJ2-3, with TRBD2 as a possible D gene (5 bases). The V gene lost 6 bases and the J gene lost 6 bases, with 19 bases spanning the gap. Germline values: CDR1 SGHVS, CDR2 FNYEAQ. CDR3 length: 15 amino acids. CDR3 sequence (DNA): TGTGCCAGCAGTGTCCGGAGTCTAGCAGGTGATACGCAGTATTTT. It is translated as CASSVRSLAGDTQYF.

V and J are TRBV6-1 and TRBJ2-5, with TRBD2 identical over 11 bases. J lost 0 bases, V lost 4 bases, and 1 base had no gene match. Germline V gives CDR1 MNHNS, CDR2 SASEGT. The CDR3 totals 15 residues. CDR3 loop: CASSVLAGDQETQYF. As DNA, the CDR3 is TGTGCCAGCAGTGTACTAGCGGGGGACCAAGAGACCCAGTACTTC.

The gene calls are TRBV21-1 and TRBJ1-5; the D call TRBD1 from the table was never checked on the DNA. TRBV21-1 is a pseudogene locus. The CDR3 runs to 17 residues. In DNA, the CDR3 is TGTGCCAGCAGCAAATCTGGGGACAGGGGGTTTTATCAGCCCCAGCATTTT. This gives the protein CASSKSGDRGFYQPQHF.

This rearrangement joins TRBV27 to TRBJ2-1; TRBD2 aligns across 7 bases. Germline assignment: CDR1 MNHEY and CDR2 SMNVEV (reference sequence). V gave up 6 bases and J gave up 4 bases; unmatched junction bases: 9. The CDR3 sequence is 15 residues long. The CDR3 DNA sequence: TGTGCCAGCAGGCTTGTGGGGGGGGGTTACAATGAGCAGTTCTTC. Amino acids: CASRLVGGGYNEQFF.